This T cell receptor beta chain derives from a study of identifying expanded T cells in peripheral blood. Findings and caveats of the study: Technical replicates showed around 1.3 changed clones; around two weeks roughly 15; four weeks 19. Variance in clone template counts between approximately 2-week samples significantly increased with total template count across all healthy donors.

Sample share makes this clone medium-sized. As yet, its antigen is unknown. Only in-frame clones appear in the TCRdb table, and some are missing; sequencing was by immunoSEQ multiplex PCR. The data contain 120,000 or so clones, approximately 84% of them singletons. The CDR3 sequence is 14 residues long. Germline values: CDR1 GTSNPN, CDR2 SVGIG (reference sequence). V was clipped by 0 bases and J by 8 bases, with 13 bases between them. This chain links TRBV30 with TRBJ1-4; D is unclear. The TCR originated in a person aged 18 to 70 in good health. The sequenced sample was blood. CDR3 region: CAWSVSTMGEKLFF. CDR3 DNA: TGTGCCTGGAGTGTAAGCACCATGGGCGAAAAACTGTTTTTT.